Following are 14 T cell receptor beta chains from one sample sequenced in a study of beta chain features in type 1 diabetes (dated 2018 in TCRdb). The antigens of these receptors remain unknown. The library was prepared using the immunoSEQ multiplex PCR assay. The High Capacity cDNA Reverse Transcription Kit was used to reverse transcribe all of the isolated RNA, meaning that expressed TCRB transcripts were what got sequenced. In its TCRdb copy, this immuneACCESS table keeps in-frame sequences only and misses some clones. Where compared with another copy, unresolved V genes explain less than half of these, and the others have no known cause. The sample yields a few hundred thousand clones; around 13% were counted once. The ten largest clones capture about 0.018% of the sample. General study outcomes and caveats: Type 1 diabetes patients showed a moderate but significant shortening of TCRB CDR3 length in all four CD4+ subsets.

Material for sequencing was naive CD4+ T cells from blood. The cell subset or site label of this sample denotes: true naive CD4+ T cells. These receptor sequences come from a man aged 30 to 39 with type 1 diabetes.

J is TRBJ2-5 and V is TRBV27; D gene unclear. This CDR3 has 13 residues. The ends were cut back, 3 bases at V and 4 bases at J, with 9 bases in the middle. CDR1 is MNHEY, CDR2 SMNVEV, per germline (reference sequence). DNA for the CDR3: TGTGCCAGCAGTTTTTCTCCTTCAGAGACCCAGTACTTC. It yields the protein CASSFSPSETQYF.

V and J are TRBV7-8 and TRBJ1-1, with D perhaps matching TRBD1 (6 bases). The CDR3 has 14 amino acids. Trimming removed 1 base at V and 1 base at J, with 7 bases between. Looked up from germline, CDR1 is SGHVS and CDR2 is FQNEAQ. CDR3 sequence (DNA): TGTGCCAGCAGCTTAGTGACAGGGAACACTGAAGCTTTCTTT. Translation gives CASSLVTGNTEAFF.

This clone came up a few times. The chain recombines TRBV6-6 with TRBJ2-1, with D maybe TRBD2 (5 bases). Germline V gives CDR1 MNHNY, CDR2 SVGAGI (reference sequence). Trimming cost V 0 bases and J 0 bases, with 9 bases left between them. The CDR3 is 16 amino acids. The CDR3 sequence: CASSYSDLASYNEQFF. The CDR3 DNA reads TGTGCCAGCAGTTACTCCGACCTAGCCTCCTACAATGAGCAGTTCTTC.

This clone has a handful of counts. This rearrangement joins TRBV30 to TRBJ1-5; D is uncertain. The CDR3 consists of 12 residues. Germline assignment: CDR1 GTSNPN and CDR2 SVGIG (reference sequence). V lost 0 bases and J lost 6, with 6 bases in between. This CDR3 is CAWSVRGQPQHF. The CDR3 bases are TGTGCCTGGAGTGTACGGGGTCAGCCCCAGCATTTT.

This sequence joins TRBV7-9 and TRBJ2-1, with 10 bases that match TRBD2. The CDR3 length is 15 residues. With V trimmed by 2 bases and J by 8 bases, 6 bases remained unmatched. Germline values: CDR1 SEHNR, CDR2 FQNEAQ (reference sequence). The CDR3 sequence: CASSLSGGAIDEQFF. The CDR3 DNA sequence: TGTGCCAGCAGCTTAAGCGGGGGGGCCATCGATGAGCAGTTCTTC. Together with reference TRBV7-9 and TRBJ2-1, the CDR3 gives the full variable domain: DTGVSQNPRHKITKRGQNVTFRCDPISEHNRLYWYRQTLGQGPEFLTYFQNEAQLEKSRLLSDRFSAERPKGSFSTLEIQRTEQGDSAMYLCASSLSGGAIDEQFFGPGTRLTVL.

Only a few counts were recorded for this clone. V usage is TRBV29-1 and J usage is TRBJ1-2; D unresolved. The CDR3 contains 12 residues. Germline-derived CDR1 and CDR2 are SQVTM and ANQGSEA. Trimming took 1 base from V and 5 from J, leaving 8 bases between them. The CDR3, as DNA: TGCAGCGTTGAAGCGGAGTGGTATGGCTACACCTTC. The encoded protein is CSVEAEWYGYTF. Looking up the rest from reference TRBV29-1 and TRBJ1-2 gives the full variable domain: SAVISQKPSRDICQRGTSLTIQCQVDSQVTMMFWYRQQPGQSLTLIATANQGSEATYESGFVIDKFPISRPNLTFSTLTVSNMSPEDSSIYLCSVEAEWYGYTFGSGTRLTVV.

This clone turned up a few times. V usage is TRBV5-1 and J usage is TRBJ2-1, with 7 bases lining up with TRBD2. CDR1 SGHRS and CDR2 YFSETQ come from the germline V gene. Trimming at V came to 1 base and at J to 3 bases, leaving 4 bases not matched to a gene. The CDR3 runs 15 residues. CDR3 in amino acids: CASSLRTSDYNEQFF. CDR3 sequence (DNA): TGCGCCAGCAGCTTGCGAACTAGCGACTACAATGAGCAGTTCTTC.

The chain carries TRBV5-1 and TRBJ2-7, with TRBD2 identical over 9 bases. Trimming at V came to 6 bases and at J to 5 bases, leaving 6 bases not matched to a gene. CDR1 is SGHRS, CDR2 YFSETQ, per germline. The CDR3 is 13 residues long. The CDR3: CASMVAGVDEQYF. The DNA for the CDR3 is TGCGCCAGCATGGTAGCGGGAGTAGACGAGCAGTACTTC.

The chain employs TRBV10-3 and TRBJ1-1; D possibly corresponds to TRBD1 (6 bases). V shed 4 bases and J shed 0 bases, with 9 bases lying between them. This CDR3 is 14 amino acids long. The germline gives CDR1 ENHRY, CDR2 SYGVKD. The CDR3 coding sequence is TGTGCCATCAGTGGCCAGGGGATGAACACTGAAGCTTTCTTT. As protein: CAISGQGMNTEAFF.

This clone was seen a few times. The chain is built from TRBV4-2 and TRBJ2-5; the match to TRBD1 covers 9 bases. The germline V gene encodes CDR1 LGHNA and CDR2 YNFKEQ. The CDR3 consists of 16 residues. Trimming cost V 1 base and J 4 bases; bases outside gene matches: 7. In DNA, the CDR3 is TGTGCCAGCAGCCAAGGCCTCCGGGACAGGGCAGAGACCCAGTACTTC. Translated, it gives CASSQGLRDRAETQYF.

This clone showed up just a few times. J is TRBJ2-6 and V is TRBV19; 12 nucleotides match TRBD2. The CDR3 loop spans 17 amino acids. With 4 bases clipped from V and 3 bases from J, the junction kept 4 bases outside the gene matches. Germline-derived CDR1 and CDR2 are LNHDA and SQIVND (reference sequence). The CDR3 region has the DNA TGTGCCAGTAGTAGCCTAGCGGGGGGGCGTGGGGCCAACGTCCTGACTTTC. Its translation is CASSSLAGGRGANVLTF.

This clone has just a few counts. The gene calls are TRBV5-1 and TRBJ1-4; D gene uncertain. The CDR3 is 14 residues long. The V and J ends lost 0 bases and 1 base respectively, with 4 bases between them. Germline values: CDR1 SGHRS, CDR2 YFSETQ. For the CDR3, the DNA is TGCGCCAGCAGCTTGGACGGAACTAATGAAAAACTGTTTTTT. Its protein is CASSLDGTNEKLFF.

This clone was detected a few times. The rearrangement joins TRBV6-1 to TRBJ1-5, with 8 bases lining up with TRBD1. The CDR3 has 14 residues. Germline loops: CDR1 MNHNS, CDR2 SASEGT. With 4 bases clipped from V and 5 bases from J, the junction kept 4 bases outside the gene matches. Written as DNA, the CDR3 is TGTGCCAGCAGTGCCGGACAGGGCGATCAGCCCCAGCATTTT. Translated, it gives CASSAGQGDQPQHF.

This chain connects TRBV7-9 to TRBJ2-7; possibly TRBD1 for D (6 bases). With 4 bases removed from V and 6 bases from J, the gap between germline ends came to 19 bases. The CDR3 runs 15 residues. Germline V gene data show CDR1 as SEHNR and CDR2 as FQNEAQ (reference sequence). The CDR3 DNA is TGTGCCAGCAGCTCCGGGCTAGACAGGTGGAGCGAGCAGTACTTC. Translated: CASSSGLDRWSEQYF.